This TCR beta chain originates from a study of T-cell reconstitution after alpha-beta-depleted transplantation in children. Library preparation (for TCRbeta) was performed with unique molecular identifiers. MiXCR, run by TCRdb on the PCR reads, gives a single entry per CDR3 protein. The table has about 230,000 distinct CDR3 sequences, 9.7% seen once. This clonotype came up many times. Germline values: CDR1 SGHNT, CDR2 YYREEE (reference sequence). V lost 4 bases and J 4 bases, leaving 11 bases between the germline ends. The length of the CDR3 is 13 residues. The sequence derives from a human donor who donated a stem cell graft to a child with SCID. The chain couples TRBV5-4 to TRBJ1-1; tentatively, D is TRBD1 (5 bases). This specimen was PBMCs from the stem cell graft donor, taken from the stem cell graft. CDR3 coding DNA: TGTGCCAGCAGCCCACCGGGGGTCACTGAAGCTTTCTTT. Translating gives CASSPPGVTEAFF.